The 18 T cell receptor beta chains in this list originate from one sample, sequenced in a study of cytomegalovirus exposure and HLA in healthy donors (dated by TCRdb to 2016 to 2017). Libraries were constructed by the immunoSEQ multiplex PCR assay. A mixture of 60 forward primers for TCR Vbeta segments and 13 reverse primers for TCR Jbeta segments was used in the multiplex PCR. TCRdb carries this immuneACCESS record with in-frame sequences only. Its versions omit some clonotypes, under half of them owing to an unresolved V gene in the studies checked, with the rest unexplained. This sample's table contains some 39,000 clones. Roughly 6% of the sample is taken by the ten largest. Sequenced sample: PBMCs. Source of these receptors: a man aged 30-40 years in good health and CMV-seronegative.

The chain links TRBV4-3 to TRBJ1-5, with D maybe TRBD1 (5 bases). Germline assignment: CDR1 LGHNA and CDR2 YSLEER. Trimming removed 11 bases at V and 15 bases at J, with 17 bases between. The CDR3 spans 10 residues. The CDR3 DNA follows: TGCGCCGGGGGGGGGAGATCGGCGCATTTT. It translates to CAGGGRSAHF.

In the case of this clone: A junction boundary mismatches the germline segment, possibly from a read error. The rearrangement links TRBV7-2 to TRBJ1-5; D gene ambiguous. In germline, CDR1 is SGHTA, CDR2 FQGNSA. This CDR3 is 14 amino acids long. The CDR3 is CASSFRGSNQHQHF. CDR3 bases: TGTGCCAGCAGCTTCCGGGGTTCCAATCAGCACCAGCATTTT.

The V and J genes are TRBV9 and TRBJ2-2; D remains ambiguous. Germline V gives CDR1 SGDLS, CDR2 YYNGEE. This CDR3 comprises 15 residues. Trimming shortened V by 0 bases and J by 0 bases, and 6 bases separated the two germline ends. CDR3 DNA sequence: TGTGCCAGCAGCGTAGATCCTGCGAACACCGGGGAGCTGTTTTTT. Its protein product is CASSVDPANTGELFF.

This rearrangement joins TRBV6-4 to TRBJ2-3; D remains ambiguous. The CDR3 contains 13 residues. The germline CDR1 and CDR2 sequences are MRHNA and SNTAGT. Trimming pared 4 bases from V and 2 bases from J, leaving 7 bases between. CDR3 loop: CASSGGATDTQYF. The CDR3 bases are TGTGCCAGCAGTGGCGGAGCCACAGATACGCAGTATTTT.

The J gene is TRBJ2-7, the V gene TRBV29-1; perhaps TRBD1 as D (6 bases). The V end was cut by 5 bases, the J end by 2 bases, with 16 bases between. The CDR3 is 14 amino acids. In germline, CDR1 is SQVTM, CDR2 ANQGSEA. The CDR3 sequence is CSVKGRQAAYEQYF. CDR3 nucleotides: TGCAGCGTTAAAGGCCGACAGGCCGCCTACGAGCAGTACTTC.

The chain is built from TRBV6-5 and TRBJ1-1; TRBD1 might be the D (5 bases). Germline V gives CDR1 MNHEY, CDR2 SVGAGI. The germline V and J ends were trimmed by 5 bases and 4 bases, with 17 bases remaining between them. This CDR3 has 15 residues. The CDR3 loop is CASSTDGGSRTEAFF. DNA for the CDR3: TGTGCCAGCAGTACAGACGGGGGATCCCGCACTGAAGCTTTCTTT.

The chain joins TRBV19 to TRBJ2-7; 12 nucleotides agree with TRBD1. This CDR3 has 15 amino acids. After removal of 8 bases from V and 7 bases from J, the junction contained 12 bases not matched to a gene. Germline CDR1 and CDR2: LNHDA and SQIVND (reference sequence). CDR3 bases: TGTGCCAGTGGAGCCTGGGGACAGGGGGCGAGGGAGCAGTACTTC. It encodes CASGAWGQGAREQYF.

The rearrangement joins TRBV6-5 to TRBJ2-1; no firm D call. Trimming removed 0 bases at V and 5 bases at J, with 8 bases between. Germline V CDR1 and CDR2: MNHEY, SVGAGI. CDR3 length: 14 residues. For the CDR3, the DNA is TGTGCCAGCAGTTACTCTGTTCCAGACAATGAGCAGTTCTTC. Residues: CASSYSVPDNEQFF.

The chain has TRBV2 and TRBJ2-2; D might be TRBD2 (5 bases). Trimming shortened V by 6 bases and J by 0 bases, and 11 bases separated the two germline ends. Germline-derived CDR1 and CDR2 are SNHLY and FYNNEI. The CDR3 contains 15 residues. CDR3 amino acids: CASREAFANTGELFF. The CDR3 DNA reads as TGTGCCAGCAGGGAGGCTTTCGCGAACACCGGGGAGCTGTTTTTT. The full variable domain, rest sourced from reference TRBV2 and TRBJ2-2, is EPEVTQTPSHQVTQMGQEVILRCVPISNHLYFYWYRQILGQKVEFLVSFYNNEISEKSEIFDDQFSVERPDGSNFTLKIRSTKLEDSAMYFCASREAFANTGELFFGEGSRLTVL.

This chain joins TRBV4-1 and TRBJ1-5; TRBD1 matches at 7 bases. J was trimmed by 7 bases and V by 0 bases; bases with no gene match: 12. Germline values: CDR1 MGHRA, CDR2 YSYEKL. There are 17 residues in the CDR3. CDR3 residues: CASSQDQRQGWGQPQHF. DNA for the CDR3: TGCGCCAGCAGCCAAGATCAGCGACAGGGCTGGGGACAGCCCCAGCATTTT.

The J gene is TRBJ2-5, the V gene TRBV25-1, with D possibly being TRBD1 (6 bases). The V end was cut by 7 bases, the J end by 7 bases, with 16 bases between. In germline, CDR1 is MGHDK, CDR2 SYGVNS. CDR3 length: 13 residues. CDR3 amino acids: CASNPGAPGTQYF. CDR3 coding DNA: TGTGCCAGCAACCCAGGGGCCCCAGGGACCCAGTACTTC.

The chain links TRBV6-5 to TRBJ2-1; no definite D call. Germline assignment: CDR1 MNHEY and CDR2 SVGAGI. V was trimmed by 2 bases and J by 8 bases, leaving 13 bases between them. This CDR3 spans 14 amino acids. The CDR3 sequence: CASSYLPASHEQFF. As DNA, the CDR3 is TGTGCCAGCAGTTACCTACCAGCGTCCCATGAGCAGTTCTTC.

This rearrangement joins TRBV7-2 to TRBJ1-1; 10 bases align to TRBD1. CDR1 and CDR2 from the germline V gene are SGHTA and FQGNSA. The CDR3 sequence is 13 residues long. J lost 7 bases, V lost 5 bases, and 4 bases had no gene match. Here the CDR3 reads CASSRQGAIEAFF. CDR3 in DNA: TGTGCCAGCAGCCGACAGGGGGCGATTGAAGCTTTCTTT.

The chain is built from TRBV7-2 and TRBJ2-7; 7 bases are a match to TRBD1. Per the germline V gene, CDR1 is SGHTA and CDR2 is FQGNSA. The V segment lost 6 bases and the J segment 0 bases; nucleotides outside the gene matches: 5. The CDR3 has 14 residues. CDR3 DNA: TGTGCCAGCAGAAGACAGGGAAGCTCCTACGAGCAGTACTTC. Its translation: CASRRQGSSYEQYF.

In nucleotides, the CDR3 is TGCAGCGTCGGACGGACGGGGACTGAAGCTTTCTTT. It is translated as CSVGRTGTEAFF. The rearrangement uses TRBV29-1 and TRBJ1-1; D is undetermined. This CDR3 spans 12 amino acids. From germline, CDR1 is SQVTM and CDR2 ANQGSEA. The V and J ends lost 6 bases and 5 bases respectively, with 13 bases between them.

This chain joins TRBV18 and TRBJ2-7; the match to TRBD1 covers 9 bases. CDR3 length: 16 amino acids. Germline V CDR1 and CDR2: KGHSH, LQKENI. Trimming cost V 0 bases and J 2 bases; bases outside gene matches: 5. This CDR3 is CASSPPYRGPPYEQYF. As DNA, the CDR3 is TGTGCCAGCTCACCACCTTACAGGGGGCCCCCCTACGAGCAGTACTTC.

The chain recombines TRBV15 with TRBJ2-2; TRBD2 might be the D (6 bases). The ends were cut back, 8 bases at V and 0 bases at J, with 13 bases in the middle. Germline V gives CDR1 LNHNV, CDR2 YYDKDF (reference sequence). CDR3 size: 15 residues. In DNA form, the CDR3 reads TGTGCCACCCAGAGGGACTTTTCGAACACCGGGGAGCTGTTTTTT. It encodes CATQRDFSNTGELFF.

This sequence joins TRBV5-1 and TRBJ2-6, with D possibly TRBD1 on 6 matching bases. This CDR3 contains 15 residues. Germline V gene sequence: CDR1 SGHRS, CDR2 YFSETQ. V was pared by 9 bases and J by 3 bases, with 16 bases between. The CDR3 protein is CATQLGAGGANVLTF. The CDR3 DNA follows: TGCGCCACGCAGTTGGGGGCAGGTGGGGCCAACGTCCTGACTTTC.